Below, 5 T cell receptor beta chains from the same sample are listed, as sequenced in a study of human CD8 memory T cell subsets. Researchers made TCR beta libraries via UMI-labeled 5' RACE. TCRdb reprocessed the 5' RACE reads, keeping one entry per CDR3 protein, no DNA. The ten top clones account for around 5.4%, within a sample of about 17,000 distinct CDR3 sequences. Sequenced sample: CD8+ stem-like memory T cells (TSCM and TCM) sorted from PBMCs. Subset in this sample: stem-like memory CD8 T cells (TSTEM), CCR7+ PD-1- TIGIT-. These receptors were obtained from a human donor in good health.

The chain recombines TRBV28 with TRBJ2-7; there is no DNA to check the TCRdb D call of TRBD1. There are 12 residues in the CDR3. The germline V gene encodes CDR1 MDHEN and CDR2 SYDVKM. The CDR3 protein is CASSRRRSEQYF.

This chain joins TRBV20-1 and TRBJ1-1. CDR3 length: 15 amino acids. In germline, CDR1 is DFQATT, CDR2 SNEGSKA (reference sequence). CDR3 protein: CSARDPGLTVPEAFF.

The V gene is TRBV7-6, the J gene TRBJ2-7; without DNA, the TCRdb call of TRBD1 cannot be checked. The CDR3 is made up of 13 amino acids. Germline CDR1 SGHVS, CDR2 FNYEAQ. CDR3 sequence reads: CASSRQGSYEQYF.

The rearrangement uses TRBV20-1 and TRBJ2-7; the D gene TCRdb calls, TRBD1, cannot be checked with no DNA. The CDR3 loop spans 15 amino acids. CDR1 is DFQATT, CDR2 SNEGSKA, per germline (reference sequence). CDR3 residues: CSARQGARETYEQYF.

The V call is TRBV6-5, the J call TRBJ2-1. The CDR3 sequence is 12 residues long. Germline values: CDR1 MNHEY, CDR2 SVGAGI. CDR3 in amino acids: CASSYDGNEQFF.